A selection of T cell receptor beta chains follows, all from one sample in a study of beta chain features in type 1 diabetes. Sequencing was performed with immunoSEQ multiplex PCR; in TCRdb, only in-frame clones are kept and a portion is missing. Of 300,000 to 450,000 clones in the sample, 9.5% to 10% were seen once. The source material was central memory CD4+ T cells from blood. All receptors derive from a young man with type 1 diabetes. The CDR3 runs from the conserved cysteine through the conserved F or W. Clone size, where shown, is once, few, many, or a class for clones that have expanded.

medium-sized TRBV7-2 CASSLLSWDEQYF
few TRBV6-6 CASTKHWDRENYGYTF
- TRBV6-5 CASSYRDREGYTF
- TRBV28 CASSLGQGRVTEAFF
few TRBV5-1 CASSLPGLNQPQHF
- TRBV6-5 CASSPRGDQPQHF
few TRBV9 CASSVAGTSGSGYNEQFF
many TRBV7-3 CASSLNPAGDNIQYF
- TRBV5-4 CASSNVWNTDTQYF
- TRBV7-2 CASSTRQGSTDTQYF
few TRBV6-5 CASRQGTGGEKLFF
few TRBV6-4 CASKDQGADTQYF
few TRBV9 CASGIQGEGELFF
many TRBV27 CASSTTRYPGNTIYF
few TRBV5-4 CASSLARGRTGELFF
many TRBV2 CASMGDTAQPQHF
many TRBV4-3 CASSQPGQGFGEQFF